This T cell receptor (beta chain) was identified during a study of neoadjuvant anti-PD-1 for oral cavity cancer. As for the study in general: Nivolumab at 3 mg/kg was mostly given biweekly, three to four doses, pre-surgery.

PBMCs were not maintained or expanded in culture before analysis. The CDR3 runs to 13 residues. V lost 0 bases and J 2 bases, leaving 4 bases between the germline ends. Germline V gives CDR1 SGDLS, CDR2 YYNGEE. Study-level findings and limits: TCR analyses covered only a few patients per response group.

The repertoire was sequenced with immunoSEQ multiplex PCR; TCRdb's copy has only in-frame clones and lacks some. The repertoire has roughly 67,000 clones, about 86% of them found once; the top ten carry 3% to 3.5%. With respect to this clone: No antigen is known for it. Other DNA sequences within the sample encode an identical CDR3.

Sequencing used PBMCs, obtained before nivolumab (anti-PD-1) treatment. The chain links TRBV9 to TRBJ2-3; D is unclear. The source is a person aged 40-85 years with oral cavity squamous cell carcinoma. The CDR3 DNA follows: TGTGCCAGCAGCGTAGATTCCACAGATACGCAGTATTTT. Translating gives CASSVDSTDTQYF.